This paragraph covers one TCR beta chain sequence. The CDR3 consists of 16 residues. V lost 1 base and J 10 bases, leaving 19 bases between the germline ends. Germline assignment: CDR1 SEHNR and CDR2 FQNEAQ (reference sequence). The data belong to a study of blood T cell repertoires in COVID-19. Study-level background: Collection of acute and convalescent COVID-19 samples took place in the United States, Italy and Spain. PBMCs, B-cell-depleted T cells, or T cells were the source of the cDNA or gDNA that made up the material.

Authors' processing steps: Scientists estimated how many nucleated cells there were by amplifying reference gene primers. Only in-frame clones appear in the TCRdb table, and some are missing; sequencing was by immunoSEQ multiplex PCR. V, J and clone size are those of that table, while D and trimming were read from the DNA. The data contain tens of thousands of clones, about 87% of them seen just once; the ten biggest clones take up 5% to 7.5%. The specimen was peripheral blood. The receptor was isolated from a woman aged 45-59 years with acute or convalescent COVID-19. The genes are TRBV7-9 and TRBJ1-4; no clear D. The chain's CDR3 is CASSLEPLSSVGKLFF. The CDR3 DNA reads TGTGCCAGCAGCTTAGAACCTCTCTCCTCGGTCGGAAAACTGTTTTTT.